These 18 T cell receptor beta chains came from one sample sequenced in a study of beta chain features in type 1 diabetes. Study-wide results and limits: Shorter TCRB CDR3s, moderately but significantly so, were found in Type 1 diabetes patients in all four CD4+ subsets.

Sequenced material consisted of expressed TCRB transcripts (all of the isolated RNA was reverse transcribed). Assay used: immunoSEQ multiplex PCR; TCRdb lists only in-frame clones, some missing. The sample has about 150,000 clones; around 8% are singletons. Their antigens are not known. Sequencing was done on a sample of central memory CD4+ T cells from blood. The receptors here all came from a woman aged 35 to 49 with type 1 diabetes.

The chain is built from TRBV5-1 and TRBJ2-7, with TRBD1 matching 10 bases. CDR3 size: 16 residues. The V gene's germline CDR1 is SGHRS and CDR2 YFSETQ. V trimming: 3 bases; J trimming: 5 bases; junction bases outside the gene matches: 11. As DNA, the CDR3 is TGCGCCAGCAGCTCCCCACCTGGACAGGGGGGACACGAGCAGTACTTC. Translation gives CASSSPPGQGGHEQYF.

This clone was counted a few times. The CDR3 sequence is CASSPEGQGSPLHF. As DNA, the CDR3 is TGTGCCAGCTCACCGGAAGGACAGGGGTCACCCCTCCACTTT. The V gene is TRBV18, the J gene TRBJ1-6; TRBD1 aligns across 9 bases. Losses at the gene ends were 3 bases for V and 10 bases for J; bases not matched to a gene: 4. CDR1 is KGHSH, CDR2 LQKENI, per germline. The CDR3 is 14 residues long.

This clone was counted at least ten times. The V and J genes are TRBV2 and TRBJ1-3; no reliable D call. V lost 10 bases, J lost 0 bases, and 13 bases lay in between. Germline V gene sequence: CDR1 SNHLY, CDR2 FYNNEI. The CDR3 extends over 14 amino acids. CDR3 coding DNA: TGTGCCACCTCGACCAGGATCTCTGGAAACACCATATATTTT. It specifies CATSTRISGNTIYF.

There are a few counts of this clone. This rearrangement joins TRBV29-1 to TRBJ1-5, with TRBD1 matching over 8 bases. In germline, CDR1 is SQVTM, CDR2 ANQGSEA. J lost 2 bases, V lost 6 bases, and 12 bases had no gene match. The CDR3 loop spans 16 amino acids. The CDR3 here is CSVGQGSAGGNQPQHF. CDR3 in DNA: TGCAGCGTCGGACAGGGCTCGGCGGGAGGCAATCAGCCCCAGCATTTT.

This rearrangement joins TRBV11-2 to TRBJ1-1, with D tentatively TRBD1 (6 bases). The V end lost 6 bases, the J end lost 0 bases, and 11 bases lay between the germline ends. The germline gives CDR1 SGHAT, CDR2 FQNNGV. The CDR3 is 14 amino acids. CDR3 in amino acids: CASRLQGMNTEAFF. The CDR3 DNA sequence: TGTGCCAGCAGACTACAGGGAATGAACACTGAAGCTTTCTTT.

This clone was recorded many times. The CDR3 DNA reads as TGTGCCTCAGGCCGGGGGACTGGGGAAAAACTGTTTTTT. As protein: CASGRGTGEKLFF. The chain recombines TRBV30 with TRBJ1-4; D possibly corresponds to TRBD1 (5 bases). Trimming shortened V by 7 bases and J by 8 bases, and 17 bases separated the two germline ends. CDR3 length: 13 residues. Germline V lookup: CDR1 GTSNPN, CDR2 SVGIG (reference sequence).

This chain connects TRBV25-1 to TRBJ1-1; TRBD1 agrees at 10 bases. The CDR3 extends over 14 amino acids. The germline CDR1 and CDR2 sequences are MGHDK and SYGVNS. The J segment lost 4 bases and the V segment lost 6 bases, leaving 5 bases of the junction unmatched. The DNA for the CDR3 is TGTGCCAGCAGGGGACAGGGGTTGGGCACTGAAGCTTTCTTT. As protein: CASRGQGLGTEAFF.

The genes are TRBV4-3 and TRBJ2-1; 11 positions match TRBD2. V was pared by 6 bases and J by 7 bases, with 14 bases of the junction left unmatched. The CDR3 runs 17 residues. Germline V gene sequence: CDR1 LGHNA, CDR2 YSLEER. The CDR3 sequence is CASSVRGAGLAGNEQFF. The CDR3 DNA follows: TGCGCCAGCAGTGTAAGAGGGGCCGGACTAGCGGGTAATGAGCAGTTCTTC.

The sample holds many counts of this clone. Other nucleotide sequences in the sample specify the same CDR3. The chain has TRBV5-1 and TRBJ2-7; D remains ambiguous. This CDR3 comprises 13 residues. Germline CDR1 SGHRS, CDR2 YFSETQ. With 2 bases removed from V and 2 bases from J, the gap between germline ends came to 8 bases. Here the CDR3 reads CASSLSQTYEQYF. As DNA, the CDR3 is TGCGCCAGCAGCTTATCGCAGACCTACGAGCAGTACTTC.

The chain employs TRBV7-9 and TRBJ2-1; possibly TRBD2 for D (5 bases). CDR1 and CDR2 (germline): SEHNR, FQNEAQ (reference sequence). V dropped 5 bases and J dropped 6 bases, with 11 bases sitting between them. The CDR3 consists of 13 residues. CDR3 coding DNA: TGTGCCAGCAGCGTGACTATGGGCAATGAGCAGTTCTTC. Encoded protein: CASSVTMGNEQFF.

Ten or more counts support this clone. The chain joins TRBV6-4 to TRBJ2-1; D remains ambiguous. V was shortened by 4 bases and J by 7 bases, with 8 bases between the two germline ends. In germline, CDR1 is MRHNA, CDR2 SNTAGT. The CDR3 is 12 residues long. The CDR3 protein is CASSVNGNEQFF. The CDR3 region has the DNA TGTGCCAGCAGTGTCAACGGGAATGAGCAGTTCTTC.

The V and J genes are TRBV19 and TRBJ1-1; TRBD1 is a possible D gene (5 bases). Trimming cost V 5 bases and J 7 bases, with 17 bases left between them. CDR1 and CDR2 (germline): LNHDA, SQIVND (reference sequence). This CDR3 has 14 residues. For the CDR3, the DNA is TGTGCCAGTAGTCGACAGCTGACGATTGATGAAGCTTTCTTT. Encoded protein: CASSRQLTIDEAFF. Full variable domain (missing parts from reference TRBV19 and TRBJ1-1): DGGITQSPKYLFRKEGQNVTLSCEQNLNHDAMYWYRQDPGQGLRLIYYSQIVNDFQKGDIAEGYSVSREKKESFPLTVTSAQKNPTAFYLCASSRQLTIDEAFFGQGTRLTVV.

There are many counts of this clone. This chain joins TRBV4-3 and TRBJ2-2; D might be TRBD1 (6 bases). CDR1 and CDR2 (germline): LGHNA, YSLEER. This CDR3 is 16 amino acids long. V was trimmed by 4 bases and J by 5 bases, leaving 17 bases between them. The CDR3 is CASSRKTGTPTGELFF. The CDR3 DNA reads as TGCGCCAGCAGCCGAAAGACCGGGACACCAACCGGGGAGCTGTTTTTT.

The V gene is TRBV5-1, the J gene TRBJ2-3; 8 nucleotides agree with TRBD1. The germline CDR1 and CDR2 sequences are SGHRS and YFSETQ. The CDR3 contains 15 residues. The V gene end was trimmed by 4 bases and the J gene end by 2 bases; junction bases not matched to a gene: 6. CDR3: CASSPGTGVTDTQYF. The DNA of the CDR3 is TGCGCCAGCAGCCCCGGGACAGGTGTCACAGATACGCAGTATTTT. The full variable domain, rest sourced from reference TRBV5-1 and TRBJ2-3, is KAGVTQTPRYLIKTRGQQVTLSCSPISGHRSVSWYQQTPGQGLQFLFEYFSETQRNKGNFPGRFSGRQFSNSRSEMNVSTLELGDSALYLCASSPGTGVTDTQYFGPGTRLTVL.

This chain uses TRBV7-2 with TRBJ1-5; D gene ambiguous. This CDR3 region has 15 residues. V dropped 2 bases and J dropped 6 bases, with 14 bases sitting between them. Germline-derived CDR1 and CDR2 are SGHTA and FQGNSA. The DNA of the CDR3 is TGTGCCAGCAGCTTACCCGTGTGGGGAGGTCAGCCCCAGCATTTT. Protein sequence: CASSLPVWGGQPQHF. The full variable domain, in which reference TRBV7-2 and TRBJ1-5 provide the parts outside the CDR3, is GAGVSQSPSNKVTEKGKDVELRCDPISGHTALYWYRQSLGQGLEFLIYFQGNSAPDKSGLPSDRFSAERTGGSVSTLTIQRTQQEDSAVYLCASSLPVWGGQPQHFGDGTRLSIL.

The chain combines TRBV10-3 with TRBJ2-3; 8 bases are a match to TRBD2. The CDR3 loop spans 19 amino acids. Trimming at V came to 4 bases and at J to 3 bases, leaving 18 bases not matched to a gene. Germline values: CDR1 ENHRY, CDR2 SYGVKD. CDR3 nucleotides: TGTGCCATCAGTGGTCTCCCCTCTACTTCTAGCGGGCGAACAGATACGCAGTATTTT. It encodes CAISGLPSTSSGRTDTQYF.

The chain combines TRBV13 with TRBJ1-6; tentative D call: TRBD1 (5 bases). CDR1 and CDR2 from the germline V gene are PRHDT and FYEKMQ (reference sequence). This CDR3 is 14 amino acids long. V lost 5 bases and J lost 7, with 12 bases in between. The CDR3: CASSPRVQNSPLHF. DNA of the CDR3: TGTGCCAGCAGCCCCAGGGTCCAAAATTCACCCCTCCACTTT.

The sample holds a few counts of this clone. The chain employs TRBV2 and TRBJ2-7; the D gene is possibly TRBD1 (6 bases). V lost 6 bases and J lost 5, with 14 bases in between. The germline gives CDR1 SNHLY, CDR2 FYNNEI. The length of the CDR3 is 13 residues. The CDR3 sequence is CASRVTGINEQYF. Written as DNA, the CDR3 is TGTGCCAGCAGGGTTACAGGGATCAACGAGCAGTACTTC.